This T cell receptor beta chain is from a study of technical replicates of blood from several donors. Produced via immunoSEQ multiplex PCR; TCRdb's table is partial and in-frame only. The table shows almost 90,000 clones, with 85% to 95% occurring only once. Germline V gene lookup returns CDR1 WNHNN and CDR2 SYGVQD (reference sequence). The V end lost 5 bases, the J end lost 1 base, and 8 bases lay between the germline ends. The CDR3 contains 13 residues. This TCR was sampled from a human donor in good health. Sequenced input: T cells isolated from PBMCs. The chain employs TRBV10-1 and TRBJ1-1, with D maybe TRBD1 (6 bases). The CDR3, as DNA: TGCGCCAGCAGTAAGGGACAGAACACTGAAGCTTTCTTT. This gives the protein CASSKGQNTEAFF.